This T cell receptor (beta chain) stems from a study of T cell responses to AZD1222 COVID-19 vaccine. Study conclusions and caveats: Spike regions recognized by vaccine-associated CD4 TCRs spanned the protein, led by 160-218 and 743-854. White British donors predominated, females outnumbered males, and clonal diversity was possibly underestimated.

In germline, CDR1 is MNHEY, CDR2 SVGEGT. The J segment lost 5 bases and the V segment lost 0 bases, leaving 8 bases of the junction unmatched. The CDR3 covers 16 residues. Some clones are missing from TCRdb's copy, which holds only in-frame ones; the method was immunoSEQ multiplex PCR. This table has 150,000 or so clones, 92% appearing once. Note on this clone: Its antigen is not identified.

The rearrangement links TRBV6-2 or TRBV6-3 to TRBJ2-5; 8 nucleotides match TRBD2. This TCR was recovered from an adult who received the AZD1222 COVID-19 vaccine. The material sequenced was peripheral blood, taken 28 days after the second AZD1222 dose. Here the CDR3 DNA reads TGTGCCAGCAGTTACTCAAAGCGGGAGCCGGGGGAGACCCAGTACTTC. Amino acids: CASSYSKREPGETQYF.